The rows below give T cell receptor beta chains drawn from one sample of a study of blood T cells in healthy people across ages. TCRdb itself ran the 5' RACE reads through MiXCR, one entry per CDR3 protein. The sample consists of some 1,000,000 distinct CDR3 sequences, 25% of them appearing once. These data were also reused for a study on T cells of mothers and their children.

The sequenced sample consisted of blood. The receptors stem from a girl aged 2 to 10 in good health. CDR3s include the opening cysteine and the closing phenylalanine or tryptophan. Fields, in order: V gene, CDR3 length, J gene, D gene, clone size, CDR3 DNA, CDR3 protein. A D gene is named only where the DNA matches it firmly. Clone size is shown for a subset of rows, as once, few, many or a class of expanded clone.

TRBV29-1	12	TRBJ1-5	.	few	TGCAGCGTTCTACAAACAGATCAGCCCCAGCATTTT	CSVLQTDQPQHF
TRBV12-3/TRBV12-4	12	TRBJ2-7	TRBD2	few	TGTGCCAGCAGTATAGCGGGAGCCGAGCAGTACTTC	CASSIAGAEQYF
TRBV12-3/TRBV12-4	13	TRBJ2-5	.	.	TGTGCCAGCAGTTTCCCCCCAGGGGAGACCCAGTACTTC	CASSFPPGETQYF
TRBV24-1	15	TRBJ2-5	TRBD1	.	TGTGCCACCAGTGATTTGGAGAGGGGGCGAGAGACCCAGTACTTC	CATSDLERGRETQYF
TRBV7-2	16	TRBJ1-2	.	.	TGTGCCAGCAGCTTAGTCGGGGGCGCGATTATGTATGGCTACACCTTC	CASSLVGGAIMYGYTF
TRBV11-2	14	TRBJ2-7	TRBD1	.	TGTGCCAGCAGCTTCGGCCGACAGGGCTACGAGCAGTACTTC	CASSFGRQGYEQYF
TRBV12-3/TRBV12-4	14	TRBJ2-1	.	.	TGTGCCAGCAGTTTCTCCGTTTTCAACTGGGAGCAGTTCTTC	CASSFSVFNWEQFF
TRBV12-3/TRBV12-4	12	TRBJ1-2	.	.	TGTGCCGTATTGGGGGATCACTATGGCTACACCTTC	CAVLGDHYGYTF
TRBV6-7	20	TRBJ2-7	.	.	TGTGCCAGCAGAAAAGGGTCGGAGGAGAAGAAGAGAGAAGGTAACTACGAGCAGTACTTC	CASRKGSEEKKREGNYEQYF
TRBV20-1	14	TRBJ2-5	.	.	TGCAGTGCTCAGGGGGGGGCCGGGATAGAGACCCAGTACTTC	CSAQGGAGIETQYF
TRBV12-3/TRBV12-4	12	TRBJ1-2	.	.	TGTGCCAGCAGTTTTAAGGGTCATGGCTACACCTTC	CASSFKGHGYTF
TRBV10-3	13	TRBJ1-1	.	few	TGTGCCATCAGACCAGGATGGGGCACTGAAGCTTTCTTT	CAIRPGWGTEAFF
TRBV2	15	TRBJ2-1	TRBD2	.	TGTGCCAGCGCCGTACTAGCGGGAGTAACCAATGAGCAGTTCTTC	CASAVLAGVTNEQFF
TRBV7-2	15	TRBJ1-6	.	few	TGTGCCAGCGTCAGCCGAAGTGCCGCCGCTTCACCCCTCCACTTT	CASVSRSAAASPLHF
TRBV6-5	15	TRBJ2-7	TRBD2	few	TGTGCCAGCAGTACCGTAGCGGGAGCGGGGTACGAGCAGTACTTC	CASSTVAGAGYEQYF
TRBV15	14	TRBJ2-7	TRBD2	.	TGTGCCACCAGCAGAGAGACTAGCCGCGACGAGCAGTACTTC	CATSRETSRDEQYF
TRBV28	15	TRBJ1-4	.	.	TGTGCCAGCAGTCCCCAGACAGTGAGGAGTGAAAAACTGTTTTTT	CASSPQTVRSEKLFF
TRBV15	16	TRBJ2-7	TRBD2	many	TGTGCCACCAGCAGAGATAACGCGGGAGCGACCTACGAGCAGTACTTC	CATSRDNAGATYEQYF
TRBV29-1	13	TRBJ1-2	.	.	TGCAGCGTTGAATTTGGCAGTAGCTATGGCTACACCTTC	CSVEFGSSYGYTF
TRBV12-3/TRBV12-4	12	TRBJ2-1	.	.	TGTGCCAGCAGTTTTTGGCTGTATGAGCAGTTCTTC	CASSFWLYEQFF
TRBV13	13	TRBJ1-4	.	.	TGTGCCAGCAGCTTCTCCGGCCATGAAAAACTGTTTTTT	CASSFSGHEKLFF
TRBV4-1	15	TRBJ2-4	.	few	TGCGCCAGCAGCCAACGACAGCTAGCCAAAAACATTCAGTACTTC	CASSQRQLAKNIQYF
TRBV10-3	13	TRBJ2-5	.	few	TGTGCCATCAGCCGTCTGGGAGAAGAGACCCAGTACTTC	CAISRLGEETQYF
TRBV20-1	15	TRBJ2-3	.	.	TGCAGTGCTAGAGATGATGGAGGGATAGTTGGTACGCAGTATTTT	CSARDDGGIVGTQYF
TRBV5-1	14	TRBJ1-5	.	many	TGTGCCAGCAGTTTGGGGACGGGCAATCAGCCCCAGCATTTT	CASSLGTGNQPQHF
TRBV9	14	TRBJ2-1	TRBD2	.	TGTGCCAGCAGCCCTTCCGGGGGGTTCTATGAGCAGTTCTTC	CASSPSGGFYEQFF
TRBV29-1	12	TRBJ2-2	.	.	TGCAGCGTGTTATTGAACACCGGGGAGCTGTTTTTT	CSVLLNTGELFF
TRBV21-1	13	TRBJ2-3	.	.	TGTGCCACCAGAGGCAGCCTCACAGATACGCAGTATTTT	CATRGSLTDTQYF